These 25 T cell receptor beta chains were all obtained from the same sample, sequenced in a study of CD8 T cells in Susac syndrome (dated by TCRdb to 2018 to 2020). To prepare the library, the immunoSEQ multiplex PCR assay was applied. RNA was extracted with the RNeasy kit and roughly 0.5 to 1 ug was reverse transcribed using random hexamers. The public reads were run again by TCRdb, first through fastp at Q25 and then through MiXCR, and only productive beta chains were kept. Entries that share a CDR3 protein sequence are merged under the most common genes and DNA. The sample contains 120,000 to 150,000 distinct CDR3 sequences, 90% to 97% of them found a single time. More than 0.075% of the sample is held by the ten biggest clonotypes. The sequenced sample was CD4+ T cells from PBMCs. The receptors were gathered from a human donor with Susac syndrome.

The rearrangement joins TRBV6-5 to TRBJ1-4; the D gene is possibly TRBD1 (5 bases). With 10 bases removed from V and 7 bases from J, the gap between germline ends came to 19 bases. The CDR3 is made up of 14 amino acids. CDR1 MNHEY and CDR2 SVGAGI come from the germline V gene. The CDR3 region is CATSTDTWGEKLFF. The CDR3 DNA follows: TGTGCCACCTCCACGGACACCTGGGGTGAAAAACTGTTTTTT.

The V gene is TRBV3-1, the J gene TRBJ2-5; TRBD2 matches at 10 bases. The CDR3 extends over 14 amino acids. Germline CDR1 LGHDT, CDR2 YNNKEL (reference sequence). V gave up 5 bases and J gave up 3 bases; unmatched junction bases: 3. The CDR3 DNA reads TGTGCCAGCAGCTTACTAGCGGGGAAAGAGACCCAGTACTTC. The encoded protein is CASSLLAGKETQYF.

This sequence joins TRBV29-1 and TRBJ1-1, with D perhaps TRBD1 (5 bases). Deletions cut 6 bases from V and 5 bases from J, with 16 bases between. Per germline, CDR1 SQVTM and CDR2 ANQGSEA. CDR3 length: 13 residues. In DNA form, the CDR3 reads TGCAGCGTCGCACAGGCCCCGGGGACTGAAGCTTTCTTT. Protein: CSVAQAPGTEAFF. Filled out from reference TRBV29-1 and TRBJ1-1, the complete variable domain reads SAVISQKPSRDICQRGTSLTIQCQVDSQVTMMFWYRQQPGQSLTLIATANQGSEATYESGFVIDKFPISRPNLTFSTLTVSNMSPEDSSIYLCSVAQAPGTEAFFGQGTRLTVV.

The chain joins TRBV7-6 to TRBJ2-1; no clear D gene. Germline loops: CDR1 SGHVS, CDR2 FNYEAQ. V was pared by 3 bases and J by 4 bases, with 7 bases between. The CDR3 sequence is 13 residues long. The DNA of the CDR3 is TGTGCCAGCAGCTTGGCGGAATACAATGAGCAGTTCTTC. Protein product: CASSLAEYNEQFF. Complete variable domain (other parts from reference TRBV7-6 and TRBJ2-1): GAGVSQSPRYKVTKRGQDVALRCDPISGHVSLYWYRQALGQGPEFLTYFNYEAQQDKSGLPNDRFSAERPEGSISTLTIQRTEQRDSAMYRCASSLAEYNEQFFGPGTRLTVL.

The CDR3 DNA reads as TGTGCCAGCAGCTTAGCCCTAGCGGGAGGCTACGAGCAGTACTTC. Amino acids: CASSLALAGGYEQYF. This sequence joins TRBV7-6 and TRBJ2-7; 11 positions match TRBD2. In germline, CDR1 is SGHVS, CDR2 FNYEAQ. The CDR3 contains 15 residues. V shed 0 bases and J 3 bases; nucleotides not matched to a gene: 1.

The V and J genes are TRBV4-1 and TRBJ2-7; the D gene is possibly TRBD2 (5 bases). This CDR3 spans 16 amino acids. Trimming shortened V by 4 bases and J by 2 bases, and 18 bases separated the two germline ends. Germline V gene data show CDR1 as MGHRA and CDR2 as YSYEKL. The CDR3 spells CASSRFPASGTYEQYF. The CDR3, as DNA: TGCGCCAGCAGCCGCTTCCCTGCTTCGGGAACCTACGAGCAGTACTTC.

The chain is built from TRBV6-5 and TRBJ1-6; 7 nucleotides line up with TRBD1. Germline V gene sequence: CDR1 MNHEY, CDR2 SVGAGI. The V segment lost 2 bases and the J segment 10 bases; nucleotides outside the gene matches: 5. The CDR3 loop spans 14 amino acids. CDR3 residues: CASSYQGQRSPLHF. The CDR3 DNA is TGTGCCAGCAGTTACCAGGGACAGCGCTCACCCCTCCACTTT.

The chain employs TRBV7-2 and TRBJ2-5; D gene unclear. CDR1 SGHTA and CDR2 FQGNSA come from the germline V gene. The V gene lost 2 bases and the J gene lost 9 bases, with 19 bases spanning the gap. CDR3 length: 15 amino acids. The CDR3 region is CASSLRSGDRTAQYF. For the CDR3, the DNA is TGTGCCAGCAGCTTAAGATCAGGAGACCGCACTGCCCAGTACTTC.

The chain joins TRBV12-3 or TRBV12-4 to TRBJ1-2; the match to TRBD1 covers 11 bases. The CDR3 is 12 amino acids. With 6 bases clipped from V and 7 bases from J, the junction kept 1 base outside the gene matches. CDR3 region: CASRGTGGGYTF. In nucleotides, the CDR3 is TGTGCCAGCAGGGGGACAGGGGGTGGCTACACCTTC.

Written as DNA, the CDR3 is TGTGCCAGCAGCCTCATGACTAGCGGGAGTGGGGAGACCCAGTACTTC. Residues: CASSLMTSGSGETQYF. The rearrangement links TRBV7-6 to TRBJ2-5, with 12 bases aligning to TRBD2. The CDR3 sequence is 16 residues long. Germline loops: CDR1 SGHVS, CDR2 FNYEAQ. V gave up 5 bases and J gave up 5 bases; unmatched junction bases: 9. The entire variable domain, with the rest obtained from reference TRBV7-6 and TRBJ2-5, is as follows: GAGVSQSPRYKVTKRGQDVALRCDPISGHVSLYWYRQALGQGPEFLTYFNYEAQQDKSGLPNDRFSAERPEGSISTLTIQRTEQRDSAMYRCASSLMTSGSGETQYFGPGTRLLVL.

The chain links TRBV5-4 to TRBJ2-5; 7 nucleotides match TRBD1. This CDR3 is 13 amino acids long. The germline gives CDR1 SGHNT, CDR2 YYREEE (reference sequence). Trimming took 4 bases from V and 3 from J; bases not matched to a gene: 3. The CDR3: CASSLDRKETQYF. The CDR3 DNA follows: TGTGCCAGCAGCCTGGACAGGAAAGAGACCCAGTACTTC.

This chain uses TRBV6-2 or TRBV6-3 with TRBJ2-1; 7 bases are shared with TRBD2. Germline CDR1 MNHEY, CDR2 SVGEGT. After removal of 7 bases from V and 1 base from J, the junction contained 10 bases not matched to a gene. This CDR3 has 16 residues. The CDR3 is CASNGRRGVSYNEQFF. The CDR3 nucleotides are TGTGCCAGCAATGGGCGACGGGGGGTTTCCTACAATGAGCAGTTCTTC.

V is TRBV5-1 and J is TRBJ1-1; D ambiguous. The length of the CDR3 is 16 residues. Germline V gene data show CDR1 as SGHRS and CDR2 as YFSETQ. V was pared by 1 base and J by 0 bases, with 13 bases between. CDR3 sequence: CASSLFSSRVNTEAFF. As DNA, the CDR3 is TGCGCCAGCAGCTTGTTTAGTTCACGGGTGAACACTGAAGCTTTCTTT.

The J gene is TRBJ2-3, the V gene TRBV4-1, with TRBD2 identical over 8 bases. This CDR3 spans 15 amino acids. Per the germline V gene, CDR1 is MGHRA and CDR2 is YSYEKL. The ends lost 1 base at V and 2 bases at J; junction bases unmatched: 2. The CDR3 DNA sequence: TGCGCCAGCAGCCAAGGAGCGGGAGCCACAGATACGCAGTATTTT. Encoded protein: CASSQGAGATDTQYF.

The V and J genes are TRBV7-9 and TRBJ2-1, with 9 bases identical to TRBD1. The CDR3 is made up of 16 amino acids. J gave up 7 bases and V 5 bases, and 12 bases lay outside the gene matches. In germline, CDR1 is SEHNR, CDR2 FQNEAQ (reference sequence). The CDR3 DNA reads TGTGCCAGCAGCAAACAGGGGGCGCAGGGGAGGAATGAGCAGTTCTTC. Its protein is CASSKQGAQGRNEQFF.

The chain links TRBV11-2 to TRBJ2-7, with D hard to call. V lost 0 bases to trimming and J lost 2 bases, with 8 bases between them. CDR1 is SGHAT, CDR2 FQNNGV, per germline. The CDR3 covers 14 residues. The CDR3 region is CASSLEPGPYEQYF. In DNA form, the CDR3 reads TGTGCCAGCAGCTTAGAGCCGGGTCCCTACGAGCAGTACTTC.

V usage is TRBV29-1 and J usage is TRBJ2-1; 7 positions agree with TRBD2. The CDR3 contains 17 residues. The junction had 12 bases not matched to a gene; V was cut back by 2 bases and J by 2 bases. The germline V gene has CDR1 SQVTM and CDR2 ANQGSEA. Written as DNA, the CDR3 is TGCAGCGTTGAACCCCAATCCAGCGGGACTACCTACAATGAGCAGTTCTTC. Encoded protein: CSVEPQSSGTTYNEQFF.

V gene TRBV20-1 combines with J gene TRBJ2-5; D unresolved. Germline V CDR1 and CDR2: DFQATT, SNEGSKA (reference sequence). V was clipped by 5 bases and J by 5 bases, with 18 bases between them. The length of the CDR3 is 14 residues. CDR3 amino acids: CSASEEGRQETQYF. The CDR3 nucleotides read TGCAGTGCTTCAGAGGAAGGACGTCAGGAGACCCAGTACTTC.

The chain combines TRBV12-3 or TRBV12-4 with TRBJ2-7, with 7 positions matching TRBD2. The CDR3 has 14 amino acids. Unmatched junction bases numbered 5, after V lost 3 bases and J lost 3 bases. The CDR3 sequence: CASSLSRGSYEQYF. The DNA of the CDR3 is TGTGCCAGCAGTTTGTCGCGCGGGAGCTACGAGCAGTACTTC.

This clonotype has just one count. The rearrangement uses TRBV11-2 and TRBJ2-3; maybe TRBD1 (5 bases). CDR3 length: 15 residues. CDR1 SGHAT and CDR2 FQNNGV come from the germline V gene. Trimming stripped 2 bases from V and 2 bases from J, with 11 bases between. The CDR3 coding sequence is TGTGCCAGCAGCTTATCGGCAGGGCACACAGATACGCAGTATTTT. Protein: CASSLSAGHTDTQYF.

V is TRBV5-4 and J is TRBJ2-7, with D tentatively TRBD1 (6 bases). CDR3 length equals 13 residues. The germline CDR1 and CDR2 sequences are SGHNT and YYREEE (reference sequence). With 6 bases removed from V and 7 bases from J, the gap between germline ends came to 17 bases. For the CDR3, the DNA is TGTGCCAGCACCACCGGGACAAAAAAGGAGCAGTACTTC. The encoded protein is CASTTGTKKEQYF.

The chain couples TRBV29-1 to TRBJ2-2, with 8 bases matching TRBD1. The ends lost 5 bases at V and 4 bases at J; junction bases unmatched: 3. The CDR3 extends over 13 amino acids. From germline, CDR1 is SQVTM and CDR2 ANQGSEA. The CDR3 loop is CSVRTGSTGELFF. Written as DNA, the CDR3 is TGCAGCGTTAGGACAGGGTCCACCGGGGAGCTGTTTTTT.

The chain is built from TRBV7-2 and TRBJ1-2; D gene uncertain. Germline lookup yields CDR1 SGHTA and CDR2 FQGNSA. Trimming took 3 bases from V and 0 from J, leaving 8 bases between them. CDR3 length: 14 residues. The CDR3 sequence: CASSFGLANYGYTF. In DNA, the CDR3 is TGTGCCAGCAGCTTCGGCCTAGCTAACTATGGCTACACCTTC.

The genes are TRBV11-2 and TRBJ2-1, with D unclear. Trimming cost V 5 bases and J 0 bases, with 11 bases left between them. The CDR3 loop spans 15 amino acids. In germline, CDR1 is SGHAT, CDR2 FQNNGV. The CDR3 nucleotides read TGTGCCAGCAGCCCCTTTAAGCGCTCCTACAATGAGCAGTTCTTC. It is translated as CASSPFKRSYNEQFF.

The chain employs TRBV3-1 and TRBJ1-1; a weak D match, TRBD1 (6 bases). CDR3 length equals 14 residues. The V and J ends lost 3 bases and 4 bases respectively, with 12 bases between them. Germline CDR1 is LGHDT and CDR2 is YNNKEL (reference sequence). CDR3 sequence (DNA): TGTGCCAGCAGCCAGCACAGGGCGGGCACTGAAGCTTTCTTT. This translates into CASSQHRAGTEAFF.